This T cell receptor (beta chain) was profiled in a study of Graves' ophthalmopathy and Graves' hyperthyroidism. The study, taken as a whole, reports: Between ophthalmopathy and stable hyperthyroidism, a 13-signature model drew a separation with about 85% sensitivity and approximately 77% specificity. Clonotypes were expanded in thyroid at above 0.001 frequency, and most also appeared in blood.

Scientists amplified the TCR beta CDR3 regions from RNA transcripts. HTBI primers primed a first-round RT-PCR, and a second-round multiplex PCR followed. TCRdb itself ran the multiplex PCR reads through MiXCR, one entry per CDR3 protein. The sample has about 590,000 distinct CDR3 sequences, under 45% seen once; the top ten hold approximately 4.1%. This clonotype was detected many times. Its antigen is currently unknown. Excluded: other autoimmune disease, uncontrolled infection, pregnancy or lactation. The TCR comes from an adult man with Graves' hyperthyroidism. The sample taken for sequencing was peripheral blood or thyroid tissue (not recorded which).

As DNA, the CDR3 is TGTGCCAGCAGTGATAATGACAGGTTTAATCAGCCCCAGCATTTT. It specifies CASSDNDRFNQPQHF. The rearrangement joins TRBV2 to TRBJ1-5; possibly TRBD1 for D (6 bases). The CDR3 contains 15 residues. Trimming pared 3 bases from V and 4 bases from J, leaving 13 bases between. Germline V gene data show CDR1 as SNHLY and CDR2 as FYNNEI.